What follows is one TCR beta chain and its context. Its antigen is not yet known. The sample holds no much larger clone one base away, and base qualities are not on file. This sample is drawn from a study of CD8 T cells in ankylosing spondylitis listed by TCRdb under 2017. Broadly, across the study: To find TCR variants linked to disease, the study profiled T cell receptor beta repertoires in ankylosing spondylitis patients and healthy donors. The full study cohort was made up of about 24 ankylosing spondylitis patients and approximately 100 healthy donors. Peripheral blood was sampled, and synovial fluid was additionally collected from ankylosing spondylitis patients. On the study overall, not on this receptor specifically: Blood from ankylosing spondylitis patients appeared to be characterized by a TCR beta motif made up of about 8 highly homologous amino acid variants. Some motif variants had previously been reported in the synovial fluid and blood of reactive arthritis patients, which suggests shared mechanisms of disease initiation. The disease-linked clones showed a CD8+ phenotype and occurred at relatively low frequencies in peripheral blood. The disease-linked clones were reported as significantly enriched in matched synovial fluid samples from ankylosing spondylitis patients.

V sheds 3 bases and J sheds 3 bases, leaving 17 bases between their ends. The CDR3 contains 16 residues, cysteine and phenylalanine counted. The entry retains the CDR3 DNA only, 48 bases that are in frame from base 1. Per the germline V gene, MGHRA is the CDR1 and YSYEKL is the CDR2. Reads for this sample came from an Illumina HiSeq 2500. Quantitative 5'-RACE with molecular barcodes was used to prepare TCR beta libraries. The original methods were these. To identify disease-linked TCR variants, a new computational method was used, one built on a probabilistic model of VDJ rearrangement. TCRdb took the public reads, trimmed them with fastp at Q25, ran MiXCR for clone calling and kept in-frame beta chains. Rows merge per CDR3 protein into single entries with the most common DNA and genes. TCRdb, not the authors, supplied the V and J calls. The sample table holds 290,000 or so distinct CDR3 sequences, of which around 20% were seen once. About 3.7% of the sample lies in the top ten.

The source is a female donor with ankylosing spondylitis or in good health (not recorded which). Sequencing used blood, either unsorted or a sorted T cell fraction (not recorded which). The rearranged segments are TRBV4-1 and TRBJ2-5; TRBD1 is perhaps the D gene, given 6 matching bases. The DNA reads TGCGCCAGCAGCCAGAACTCCGGGACAAGGGAAGAGACCCAGTACTTC. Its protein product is CASSQNSGTREETQYF.